This TCR beta chain stems from a study of blood T cell repertoires in COVID-19. Overall study context: Acute and convalescent COVID-19 specimens originated in the United States, Italy and Spain. T cells, B-cell-depleted T cells, or PBMCs provided the cDNA or gDNA that served as material.

Enrolled during active infection, Seattle patients were then followed longitudinally. CDR1 and CDR2 (germline): SGHTA, FQGNSA. This CDR3 is 14 amino acids long. V lost 3 bases and J 2 bases, leaving 8 bases between the germline ends. Profiled with immunoSEQ multiplex PCR; TCRdb holds only in-frame clones, not every one. This sample has over 200,000 clones, with roughly 90% found just once. This rearrangement joins TRBV7-2 to TRBJ1-5; the D gene is possibly TRBD1 (5 bases). This TCR was recovered from a man aged 55 to 70 with COVID-19, enrolled during active disease. Sequenced material: peripheral blood. Here the CDR3 reads CASSFRGGNQPQHF. The CDR3 DNA sequence: TGTGCCAGCAGCTTTCGGGGGGGCAATCAGCCCCAGCATTTT. Filled out from reference TRBV7-2 and TRBJ1-5, the complete variable domain reads GAGVSQSPSNKVTEKGKDVELRCDPISGHTALYWYRQSLGQGLEFLIYFQGNSAPDKSGLPSDRFSAERTGGSVSTLTIQRTQQEDSAVYLCASSFRGGNQPQHFGDGTRLSIL.